Sequencing of this T cell receptor beta chain was carried out in a study of T cell responses to AZD1222 COVID-19 vaccine. The table came from immunoSEQ multiplex PCR; TCRdb's copy has only in-frame clones and leaves some out. The profile shows over 70,000 clones, about 92% of them singletons. V shed 5 bases and J 0 bases; nucleotides not matched to a gene: 13. Germline assignment: CDR1 LGHNT and CDR2 FRNRAP. The CDR3 extends over 18 amino acids. Study-level results: A mostly white British donor set with more females was recruited, and clonal diversity was possibly underestimated.

Comment on this clone: The antigen remains undetermined.

The specimen was peripheral blood, collected 28 days after the second AZD1222 dose. This sequence originates from an adult who received the AZD1222 COVID-19 vaccine. This rearrangement joins TRBV12-5 to TRBJ2-4; 7 bases align to TRBD1. The CDR3 is CASGRGGSRRLAKNIQYF. CDR3 nucleotide sequence: TGTGCTAGTGGTAGAGGGGGCTCCCGACGATTAGCCAAAAACATTCAGTACTTC.